The 11 T cell receptor beta chains presented below share a single source sample, sequenced in a study of blood T cell repertoires in COVID-19. Here immunoSEQ multiplex PCR was the method, and the copy in TCRdb shows in-frame clones only, minus some. The data hold under 130,000 clones, with around 90% observed a single time. The specimen was peripheral blood. The receptor set was obtained from a human donor in a cohort sampled during active COVID-19.

This chain joins TRBV12-5 and TRBJ1-1; D is possibly TRBD1 (6 bases). V lost 0 bases to trimming and J lost 5 bases, with 16 bases between them. CDR1 LGHNT and CDR2 FRNRAP come from the germline V gene. There are 16 residues in the CDR3. The CDR3 DNA reads as TGTGCTAGTGGTTTGGTCCGCAGGGACACTGAGACTGAAGCTTTCTTT. It encodes CASGLVRRDTETEAFF.

This chain joins TRBV10-3 and TRBJ2-7, with a weak D call TRBD1 (6 bases). This CDR3 comprises 16 residues. V lost 5 bases, J lost 0 bases, and 17 bases lay in between. The V gene's germline CDR1 is ENHRY and CDR2 SYGVKD. The CDR3 loop reads CAISQTDRSSSYEQYF. The CDR3 DNA reads as TGTGCCATCAGTCAAACCGACAGGTCGAGCTCCTACGAGCAGTACTTC.

The chain carries TRBV2 and TRBJ2-7; 8 bases agree with TRBD1. This CDR3 region has 14 residues. Germline-derived CDR1 and CDR2 are SNHLY and FYNNEI. V lost 10 bases and J lost 7; bases outside the gene matches: 15. The CDR3 DNA sequence: TGTGCCACCATGGAACAGGGGGAGTCTTGGGAGCAGTACTTC. As protein: CATMEQGESWEQYF.

The J gene is TRBJ1-4, the V gene TRBV5-1, with TRBD1 as a possible D gene (6 bases). Germline V gives CDR1 SGHRS, CDR2 YFSETQ. Between the trimmed V and J ends, which lost 6 bases and 3 bases, there was a span of 15 bases. This CDR3 contains 15 residues. The CDR3 DNA reads TGCGCCAGCAACCCCCAGGGGCTAGCTAATGAAAAACTGTTTTTT. This encodes CASNPQGLANEKLFF.

The chain carries TRBV6-5 and TRBJ1-5, with D possibly matching TRBD1 (5 bases). V dropped 0 bases and J dropped 6 bases, with 9 bases sitting between them. Germline assignment: CDR1 MNHEY and CDR2 SVGAGI. The CDR3 is 14 amino acids. The CDR3 spells CASSYSTEGQPQHF. The CDR3 region has the DNA TGTGCCAGCAGTTACTCGACAGAAGGTCAGCCCCAGCATTTT.

The gene calls are TRBV11-3 and TRBJ2-2; 9 bases are shared with TRBD1. Germline V lookup: CDR1 SGHNT, CDR2 YENEEA. The CDR3 totals 15 residues. V shed 4 bases, J shed 4 bases, and the junction held 4 bases outside the gene matches. The CDR3 here is CASSSGQGSTGELFF. DNA for the CDR3: TGTGCCAGCAGCTCGGGACAGGGTTCCACCGGGGAGCTGTTTTTT.

This sequence joins TRBV24-1 and TRBJ2-5, with D possibly TRBD2 on 5 matching bases. Germline values: CDR1 KGHDR, CDR2 SFDVKD. V lost 3 bases and J 1 base, leaving 11 bases between the germline ends. The CDR3 consists of 15 residues. The CDR3 region has the DNA TGTGCCACCAGTGATGAACGGAGGCCCCAAGAGACCCAGTACTTC. It specifies CATSDERRPQETQYF.

This clone was recorded only once. V and J are TRBV28 and TRBJ2-3; 10 bases are a match to TRBD2. V dropped 4 bases and J dropped 4; count of bases not matched to a gene: 14. The CDR3 sequence is 18 residues long. Germline loops: CDR1 MDHEN, CDR2 SYDVKM. CDR3: CASSSPRTSGNGADTQYF. The CDR3 nucleotides are TGTGCCAGCAGTTCACCCCGGACTAGCGGAAATGGGGCAGATACGCAGTATTTT.

This chain joins TRBV11-3 and TRBJ2-2, with D uncertain. The CDR3 consists of 14 residues. Trimming left V 5 bases short and J 13 bases short, with 20 bases between. In germline, CDR1 is SGHNT, CDR2 YENEEA. In DNA form, the CDR3 reads TGTGCCAGCAGCAATTCTATCTCAATAGAGCGGCTGTTTTTT. This encodes CASSNSISIERLFF.

The rearrangement links TRBV7-3 to TRBJ2-1, with a weak D call TRBD2 (6 bases). Trimming stripped 5 bases from V and 5 bases from J, with 19 bases between. Germline assignment: CDR1 SGHTA and CDR2 FQGTGA. This CDR3 is built from 16 residues. The CDR3 coding sequence is TGTGCCAGCAGCGGCCAACGGGGGAAGTACAACAATGAGCAGTTCTTC. It yields the protein CASSGQRGKYNNEQFF.

V usage is TRBV25-1 and J usage is TRBJ1-2; TRBD1 aligns across 9 bases. Germline-derived CDR1 and CDR2 are MGHDK and SYGVNS. V was pared by 5 bases and J by 6 bases, with 7 bases of the junction left unmatched. The CDR3 runs to 14 residues. CDR3: CASSKPTGGNGYTF. In DNA form, the CDR3 reads TGTGCCAGCAGTAAACCCACAGGGGGCAATGGCTACACCTTC.